This T cell receptor beta chain was sequenced for a study of CD8 T cells in Susac syndrome. Reverse transcription of roughly 0.5 to 1 ug RNA was performed with random hexamers. A multiplex approach, immunoSEQ multiplex PCR, amplified TCR beta CDR3 across 54 Vbeta and 13 Jbeta. Using its own MiXCR run on the immunoSEQ multiplex PCR reads, TCRdb lists one record per CDR3 protein. The sample includes 130,000 or so distinct CDR3 sequences, roughly 80% of them seen just once. Sequencing of TCR beta, carried out with a high-throughput approach, was applied to CD8+ and CD4+ T cells from the blood. Isolation of CD8+ and CD4+ T cells was performed negatively, whereas enrichment of TEMRA cells was done by FACS. This clonotype was detected only a few times. There are 11 residues in the CDR3. V lost 7 bases to trimming and J lost 6 bases, with 8 bases between them. Germline values: CDR1 MNHNS, CDR2 SASEGT.

The sequenced sample was CD8+ T cells from PBMCs. This chain links TRBV6-1 with TRBJ2-3; no firm D call. This TCR derives from a human donor with multiple sclerosis. The CDR3 sequence: CASTQRDTQYF. The DNA of the CDR3 is TGTGCCAGCACCCAGAGGGATACGCAGTATTTT.